These 31 T cell receptor beta chains came from one sample sequenced in a study of blood T cell repertoires in COVID-19 (dated by TCRdb to 2019 to 2021). Libraries were prepared through the immunoSEQ multiplex PCR assay. TCRdb stores this immuneACCESS table with in-frame sequences only. Part of the clones is absent; in the studies checked, under half of the shortfall reflects unresolved V genes, and no reason is known for the rest. The sample table contains around 150,000 clones; only one count was recorded for 65% to 85% of them. The ten largest clones represent roughly 5% of the sample. The sample was PBMCs or T cells enriched from blood (not recorded which). The receptors originated from a man between 65 and 85 years old who had been exposed to COVID-19.

The rearrangement uses TRBV6-2 or TRBV6-3 and TRBJ1-1; tentative D call: TRBD1 (5 bases). The CDR3 has 15 amino acids. Germline V gives CDR1 MNHEY, CDR2 SVGEGT. Between the trimmed V and J ends, which lost 5 bases and 3 bases, there was a span of 16 bases. The CDR3 sequence is CASSPRQNGHTEAFF. DNA of the CDR3: TGTGCCAGCAGTCCCCGACAGAATGGGCACACTGAAGCTTTCTTT.

The gene calls are TRBV18 and TRBJ1-1; 8 bases align to TRBD1. V shed 6 bases, J shed 7 bases, and the junction held 7 bases outside the gene matches. CDR3 length: 13 residues. Germline CDR1 KGHSH, CDR2 LQKENI. The CDR3 DNA is TGTGCCAGCTCGCCGGACAGGGATGATGAAGCTTTCTTT. Amino acid sequence: CASSPDRDDEAFF.

The table lists this clone with a few counts. This chain joins TRBV6-5 and TRBJ2-7, with D possibly TRBD1 on 6 matching bases. Germline V lookup: CDR1 MNHEY, CDR2 SVGAGI. This CDR3 spans 16 amino acids. Deletions cut 4 bases from V and 9 bases from J, with 25 bases between. The CDR3: CASSSSSTGGVRGQYF. The CDR3 DNA is TGTGCCAGCAGTTCCTCGTCGACAGGTGGGGTTCGCGGGCAGTACTTC.

The table lists this clone with a count of one. V and J are TRBV19 and TRBJ1-2; TRBD1 is a possible D gene (6 bases). Trimming shortened V by 2 bases and J by 0 bases, and 10 bases separated the two germline ends. The CDR3 has 15 residues. The germline CDR1 and CDR2 sequences are LNHDA and SQIVND (reference sequence). The CDR3 here is CASSIPTGTNYGYTF. The CDR3 DNA reads as TGTGCCAGTAGTATACCTACAGGGACTAACTATGGCTACACCTTC.

The chain joins TRBV9 to TRBJ2-3; the match to TRBD2 covers 10 bases. CDR1 is SGDLS, CDR2 YYNGEE, per germline. With V trimmed by 2 bases and J by 0 bases, 0 bases remained unmatched. The CDR3 runs 15 residues. CDR3 bases: TGTGCCAGCAGCGTGACTAGCGGGAGCACAGATACGCAGTATTTT. The encoded protein is CASSVTSGSTDTQYF.

The J gene is TRBJ2-2, the V gene TRBV3-1 (or the pseudogene TRBV3-2); D is possibly TRBD2 (7 bases). The V gene's germline CDR1 is LGHDT and CDR2 YNNKEL (reference sequence). The CDR3 length is 20 residues. Trimming took off 1 base at V and 2 bases at J, with 23 bases between the two ends. The chain's CDR3 is CASSQVAGALLFFNTGELFF. DNA for the CDR3: TGTGCCAGCAGCCAAGTGGCGGGGGCCCTACTTTTCTTTAACACCGGGGAGCTGTTTTTT.

This chain connects TRBV10-3 to TRBJ1-3; the match to TRBD1 covers 7 bases. With V trimmed by 5 bases and J by 0 bases, 13 bases remained unmatched. The CDR3 length is 18 residues. In germline, CDR1 is ENHRY, CDR2 SYGVKD. CDR3 bases: TGTGCCATCAGTAACTTCTCCGGGGACAGACGCTCTGGAAACACCATATATTTT. Translating gives CAISNFSGDRRSGNTIYF.

The chain's CDR3 is CASSLSGVGGYTF. In DNA, the CDR3 is TGTGCCAGCAGCCTTTCGGGGGTGGGAGGCTACACCTTC. The chain joins TRBV28 to TRBJ1-2, with D possibly being TRBD1 (5 bases). The germline CDR1 and CDR2 sequences are MDHEN and SYDVKM. This CDR3 comprises 13 residues. Trimming pared 6 bases from V and 8 bases from J, leaving 16 bases between.

The rearrangement uses TRBV7-2 and TRBJ2-2, with TRBD2 as a possible D gene (5 bases). The CDR3 runs 15 residues. Trimming shortened V by 6 bases and J by 5 bases, and 16 bases separated the two germline ends. Germline loops: CDR1 SGHTA, CDR2 FQGNSA. CDR3 nucleotide sequence: TGTGCCAGCAGACGTCTCAGCGGTGGGACCGGGGAGCTGTTTTTT. This translates into CASRRLSGGTGELFF.

The gene calls are TRBV19 and TRBJ1-1; 7 nucleotides agree with TRBD1. There are 14 residues in the CDR3. The J segment lost 1 base and the V segment lost 7 bases, leaving 6 bases of the junction unmatched. Per the germline V gene, CDR1 is LNHDA and CDR2 is SQIVND (reference sequence). This chain's CDR3 is CASNLGQTNTEAFF. The CDR3 DNA reads TGTGCCAGTAATTTGGGACAGACGAACACTGAAGCTTTCTTT. The full variable domain, in which reference TRBV19 and TRBJ1-1 provide the parts outside the CDR3, is DGGITQSPKYLFRKEGQNVTLSCEQNLNHDAMYWYRQDPGQGLRLIYYSQIVNDFQKGDIAEGYSVSREKKESFPLTVTSAQKNPTAFYLCASNLGQTNTEAFFGQGTRLTVV.

J is TRBJ1-1 and V is TRBV2; 9 bases are shared with TRBD1. The ends lost 4 bases at V and 6 bases at J; junction bases unmatched: 3. This CDR3 spans 13 amino acids. Germline CDR1 reads SNHLY; CDR2 reads FYNNEI. In DNA form, the CDR3 reads TGTGCCAGCAGTGTACAGGGGGCGGCTGAAGCTTTCTTT. This encodes CASSVQGAAEAFF.

A single count supports this clone. The J gene is TRBJ2-1, the V gene TRBV7-2, with TRBD2 matching 7 bases. Germline assignment: CDR1 SGHTA and CDR2 FQGNSA. This CDR3 comprises 16 residues. V trimming: 1 base; J trimming: 8 bases; junction bases outside the gene matches: 11. The CDR3 loop is CASSLGWGGLTDEQFF. The CDR3 DNA is TGTGCCAGCAGCTTAGGATGGGGAGGGCTTACTGATGAGCAGTTCTTC.

This clone has only a few counts. The chain uses TRBV9 and TRBJ2-2; 7 nucleotides align to TRBD1. V gave up 2 bases and J gave up 5 bases; unmatched junction bases: 9. Per the germline V gene, CDR1 is SGDLS and CDR2 is YYNGEE. This CDR3 spans 16 amino acids. The CDR3 DNA reads as TGTGCCAGCAGCGTTTCGACAGGGAAAAGGACCGGGGAGCTGTTTTTT. Encoded protein: CASSVSTGKRTGELFF.

CDR3 sequence reads: CASGGLADSYEQYF. CDR3 nucleotides: TGTGCCAGCGGGGGACTAGCGGACTCCTACGAGCAGTACTTC. The chain has TRBV6-5 and TRBJ2-7, with TRBD2 matching 11 bases. CDR1 MNHEY and CDR2 SVGAGI come from the germline V gene. There are 14 residues in the CDR3. V lost 8 bases, J lost 0 bases, and 3 bases stayed unmatched.

The genes are TRBV27 and TRBJ1-2; 11 bases map to TRBD1. The V gene end was trimmed by 5 bases and the J gene end by 3 bases; junction bases not matched to a gene: 11. CDR1 is MNHEY and CDR2 is SMNVEV in the germline V gene (reference sequence). The CDR3 spans 17 residues. This CDR3 is CASSLRTGGAMDYGYTF. The CDR3 DNA reads TGTGCCAGCAGTCTAAGGACAGGGGGCGCCATGGACTATGGCTACACCTTC.

The CDR3 DNA sequence: TGTGCCAGCAGGCCTGATAGCAACTATGGCTACACCTTC. Amino acids: CASRPDSNYGYTF. This sequence joins TRBV28 and TRBJ1-2; the D is unclear. The CDR3 is 13 residues long. V shed 6 bases and J shed 2 bases, with 10 bases lying between them. From germline, CDR1 is MDHEN and CDR2 SYDVKM.

This clone appeared a few times. The chain couples TRBV6-2 or TRBV6-3 to TRBJ1-1, with unresolved D. V dropped 0 bases and J dropped 5 bases, with 13 bases sitting between them. Per germline, CDR1 MNHEY and CDR2 SVGEGT. The CDR3 is made up of 15 amino acids. The CDR3 region is CASSYSSRSRTEAFF. CDR3 DNA sequence: TGTGCCAGCAGTTACTCCTCGCGAAGCAGGACTGAAGCTTTCTTT.

The rearrangement links TRBV30 to TRBJ1-1; D is undetermined. Germline V gene data show CDR1 as GTSNPN and CDR2 as SVGIG (reference sequence). With 1 base removed from V and 0 bases from J, the gap between germline ends came to 12 bases. This CDR3 is built from 15 residues. DNA for the CDR3: TGTGCCTGGAGTGGCGGCGGAGTCATGAACACTGAAGCTTTCTTT. It yields the protein CAWSGGGVMNTEAFF.

This rearrangement joins TRBV14 to TRBJ2-7; tentative D call: TRBD2 (6 bases). The CDR3 sequence is 16 residues long. V gave up 1 base and J gave up 0 bases, with 13 bases separating them. Germline assignment: CDR1 SGHDN and CDR2 FVKESK. The CDR3 coding sequence is TGTGCCAGCAGCCAAGGGGCAGTCGGGAGCTCCTACGAGCAGTACTTC. It translates to CASSQGAVGSSYEQYF. Full variable domain (rest looked up from reference TRBV14 and TRBJ2-7): EAGVTQFPSHSVIEKGQTVTLRCDPISGHDNLYWYRRVMGKEIKFLLHFVKESKQDESGMPNNRFLAERTGGTYSTLKVQPAELEDSGVYFCASSQGAVGSSYEQYFGPGTRLTVT.

This chain uses TRBV27 with TRBJ2-7, with D perhaps TRBD2 (7 bases). The CDR3 length is 15 residues. V lost 6 bases, J lost 6 bases, and 21 bases lay in between. Germline V gives CDR1 MNHEY, CDR2 SMNVEV (reference sequence). CDR3 loop: CASSLRGGGSVEQYF. CDR3 in DNA: TGTGCCAGCAGCTTGAGGGGGGGTGGTTCGGTCGAGCAGTACTTC.

The chain employs TRBV2 and TRBJ2-5; 9 bases are shared with TRBD1. Unmatched junction bases numbered 8, after V lost 6 bases and J lost 6 bases. There are 14 residues in the CDR3. Germline loops: CDR1 SNHLY, CDR2 FYNNEI. In nucleotides, the CDR3 is TGTGCCAGCAGCGCCGGGACAGGGCAAAAGACCCAGTACTTC. It specifies CASSAGTGQKTQYF.

This chain links TRBV28 with TRBJ2-5, with 9 bases that match TRBD1. This CDR3 is built from 13 residues. The germline V gene encodes CDR1 MDHEN and CDR2 SYDVKM. Trimming removed 5 bases from V and 6 bases from J; junction bases left unmatched: 4. DNA for the CDR3: TGTGCCAGCAGTCCGGGACAGGGAAAGACCCAGTACTTC. As protein: CASSPGQGKTQYF.

The chain has TRBV6-5 and TRBJ2-3, with a tentative D call TRBD2 (6 bases). V was pared by 5 bases and J by 5 bases, with 17 bases between. The CDR3 runs to 15 residues. Germline V CDR1 and CDR2: MNHEY, SVGAGI. CDR3 region: CASSRERDSVDTQYF. CDR3 sequence (DNA): TGTGCCAGCAGTCGTGAACGGGACTCCGTAGATACGCAGTATTTT.

The chain has TRBV10-3 and TRBJ1-1, with D maybe TRBD1 (6 bases). Trimming cost V 4 bases and J 4 bases, with 10 bases left between them. CDR3 length equals 13 residues. The V gene's germline CDR1 is ENHRY and CDR2 SYGVKD. CDR3 sequence (DNA): TGTGCCATCAGTGTGACAGGTCCCACTGAAGCTTTCTTT. It codes for CAISVTGPTEAFF.

Turning to this clone: Other DNA sequences in the same sample also yield this CDR3. The chain is built from TRBV19 and TRBJ2-2, with D perhaps TRBD1 (6 bases). The CDR3 is 15 amino acids. Trimming left V 4 bases short and J 1 base short, with 10 bases between. Per the germline V gene, CDR1 is LNHDA and CDR2 is SQIVND (reference sequence). CDR3 protein: CASSTGTLNTGELFF. In DNA form, the CDR3 reads TGTGCCAGTAGTACCGGGACATTGAACACCGGGGAGCTGTTTTTT.

In this sample, this clone turned up a few times. The gene calls are TRBV30 and TRBJ1-2; the D is unclear. V lost 3 bases to trimming and J lost 7 bases, with 12 bases between them. The germline CDR1 and CDR2 sequences are GTSNPN and SVGIG (reference sequence). The CDR3 is made up of 12 amino acids. This CDR3 reads CAWRLSGLGYTF. In nucleotides, the CDR3 is TGTGCCTGGAGGCTAAGTGGTCTTGGCTACACCTTC.

The V call is TRBV18, the J call TRBJ2-2, with unresolved D. The V end lost 6 bases, the J end lost 3 bases, and 17 bases lay between the germline ends. Germline V lookup: CDR1 KGHSH, CDR2 LQKENI. This CDR3 contains 16 residues. CDR3 protein: CASSPLGPADTGELFF. The DNA for the CDR3 is TGTGCCAGCTCGCCTCTAGGCCCCGCGGACACCGGGGAGCTGTTTTTT.

Written as DNA, the CDR3 is TGTGCCAGCACCGGGACTAGCGGGGGGGCCAGGTACAATGAGCAGTTCTTC. This encodes CASTGTSGGARYNEQFF. This chain uses TRBV9 with TRBJ2-1, with 16 bases identical to TRBD2. Germline V gives CDR1 SGDLS, CDR2 YYNGEE. CDR3 length: 17 amino acids. Trimming at V came to 6 bases and at J to 4 bases, leaving 7 bases not matched to a gene.

The chain uses TRBV6-2 or TRBV6-3 and TRBJ1-4, with D possibly TRBD1 on 6 matching bases. Deletions cut 5 bases from V and 7 bases from J, with 23 bases between. Germline values: CDR1 MNHEY, CDR2 SVGEGT. The CDR3 is 17 residues long. Here the CDR3 DNA reads TGTGCCAGCAGTACCTCTCAATGGGGGCTTAATGGTGAAAAACTGTTTTTT. Its translation: CASSTSQWGLNGEKLFF.

The chain combines TRBV5-6 with TRBJ1-5; perhaps TRBD1 as D (5 bases). Germline V CDR1 and CDR2: SGHDT, YYEEEE. Trimming pared 0 bases from V and 4 bases from J, leaving 17 bases between. The CDR3 sequence is 17 residues long. The CDR3 is CASSLAWGGQGNQPQHF. The CDR3 DNA is TGTGCCAGCAGCTTGGCCTGGGGGGGTCAAGGAAATCAGCCCCAGCATTTT.

The rearrangement uses TRBV5-1 and TRBJ1-2; no definite D call. Germline V CDR1 and CDR2: SGHRS, YFSETQ. Trimming shortened V by 0 bases and J by 4 bases, and 7 bases separated the two germline ends. The CDR3 is 13 residues long. The CDR3 region has the DNA TGCGCCAGCAGCTTGGAGAACAGCTATGGCTACACCTTC. As protein: CASSLENSYGYTF.